These 13 T cell receptor beta chains came from one sample sequenced in a study of control samples from healthy donors and cancer patients. Clones were sequenced by immunoSEQ multiplex PCR, and TCRdb holds only the in-frame ones, with some missing. There are 150,000 or so clones in the sample; about 87% occur only once, and 12% lies in the top ten. Input material: blood. The origin of the receptors is a man aged 30 to 39 in good health.

The chain has TRBV11-2 and TRBJ2-7; no reliable D call. The germline V and J ends were trimmed by 0 bases and 6 bases, with 12 bases remaining between them. This CDR3 contains 14 residues. The germline V gene has CDR1 SGHAT and CDR2 FQNNGV. The CDR3 DNA is TGTGCCAGCAGCTTAGATCTCAGCCTACGCGAGCAGTACTTC. Translation: CASSLDLSLREQYF. The full variable domain, its missing parts supplied by reference TRBV11-2 and TRBJ2-7, is EAGVAQSPRYKIIEKRQSVAFWCNPISGHATLYWYQQILGQGPKLLIQFQNNGVVDDSQLPKDRFSAERLKGVDSTLKIQPAKLEDSAVYLCASSLDLSLREQYFGPGTRLTVT.

With respect to this clone: Other DNA sequences in this specimen translate into the identical CDR3. The chain combines TRBV28 with TRBJ1-4, with TRBD1 as a possible D gene (6 bases). Germline values: CDR1 MDHEN, CDR2 SYDVKM. The CDR3 contains 15 residues. V was pared by 3 bases and J by 2 bases, with 10 bases between. CDR3 nucleotide sequence: TGTGCCAGCAGTTTGGGGGGCGCGACTAATGAAAAACTGTTTTTT. It codes for CASSLGGATNEKLFF.

The rearrangement links TRBV28 to TRBJ2-7, with TRBD2 identical over 8 bases. Trimming at V came to 5 bases and at J to 1 base, leaving 7 bases not matched to a gene. Germline V gene sequence: CDR1 MDHEN, CDR2 SYDVKM. The CDR3 is 15 amino acids. CDR3 sequence (DNA): TGTGCCAGCAGTCTCCCGGGGGGGCAGTCCTACGAGCAGTACTTC. Protein: CASSLPGGQSYEQYF.

This clone is a singleton in its sample. This chain uses TRBV18 with TRBJ2-7; 7 positions match TRBD1. Per germline, CDR1 KGHSH and CDR2 LQKENI. With V trimmed by 2 bases and J by 4 bases, 2 bases remained unmatched. This CDR3 is 13 amino acids long. CDR3 region: CASSPTGVYEQYF. DNA of the CDR3: TGTGCCAGCTCACCAACAGGGGTATACGAGCAGTACTTC.

J is TRBJ2-1 and V is TRBV19; 7 nucleotides line up with TRBD1. V lost 4 bases and J lost 5; bases outside the gene matches: 11. The germline V gene encodes CDR1 LNHDA and CDR2 SQIVND (reference sequence). The CDR3 sequence is 16 residues long. CDR3 bases: TGTGCCAGTAGTAACCGACAGGGTTCTTCGAACAATGAGCAGTTCTTC. This gives the protein CASSNRQGSSNNEQFF.

This chain connects TRBV7-9 to TRBJ2-7, with a weak D call TRBD1 (6 bases). The germline V and J ends were trimmed by 0 bases and 5 bases, with 8 bases remaining between them. Germline V gene sequence: CDR1 SEHNR, CDR2 FQNEAQ (reference sequence). The CDR3 totals 13 residues. DNA of the CDR3: TGTGCCAGCAGCTTAGCGGACAGCGACGAGCAGTACTTC. Encoded protein: CASSLADSDEQYF.

The chain joins TRBV18 to TRBJ2-5; 9 bases agree with TRBD1. CDR3 length: 13 amino acids. The V gene end was trimmed by 4 bases and the J gene end by 6 bases; junction bases not matched to a gene: 3. Germline loops: CDR1 KGHSH, CDR2 LQKENI. The CDR3 nucleotides read TGTGCCAGCTCACAAGGACAGGGGCAGACCCAGTACTTC. Protein: CASSQGQGQTQYF.

This clone was detected a few times. The chain is built from TRBV7-2 and TRBJ2-1; perhaps D is TRBD1 or TRBD2 (5 bases each). This CDR3 has 14 residues. Germline CDR1 and CDR2: SGHTA and FQGNSA. Trimming cost V 7 bases and J 10 bases, with 20 bases left between them. The CDR3 region has the DNA TGTGCCAGCACCCCAGACAGAGGGGCTATCGAGCAGTTCTTC. Translation gives CASTPDRGAIEQFF.

This clone has only one observation. The rearrangement joins TRBV5-1 to TRBJ2-2; 9 bases align to TRBD1. The CDR3 loop spans 16 amino acids. The V gene end was trimmed by 3 bases and the J gene end by 0 bases; junction bases not matched to a gene: 3. CDR1 is SGHRS and CDR2 is YFSETQ in the germline V gene. Here the CDR3 DNA reads TGCGCCAGCAGCTCAGGGGACAGGGCGAACACCGGGGAGCTGTTTTTT. Translation: CASSSGDRANTGELFF.

V gene TRBV7-9 combines with J gene TRBJ1-2, with D unresolved. Germline CDR1 is SEHNR and CDR2 is FQNEAQ (reference sequence). There are 14 residues in the CDR3. Trimming shortened V by 4 bases and J by 3 bases, and 12 bases separated the two germline ends. The CDR3 DNA is TGTGCCAGCAGCTCTGGTGAGGAGTACTATGGCTACACCTTC. Amino acid sequence: CASSSGEEYYGYTF.

The chain has TRBV5-1 and TRBJ1-2; 12 bases agree with TRBD1. V was pared by 0 bases and J by 3 bases, with 6 bases of the junction left unmatched. This CDR3 has 17 amino acids. CDR1 and CDR2 from the germline V gene are SGHRS and YFSETQ. CDR3 loop: CASSLARGQGADYGYTF. The CDR3 region has the DNA TGCGCCAGCAGCTTGGCCCGGGGACAGGGGGCGGACTATGGCTACACCTTC. Full variable domain (remainder filled in from reference TRBV5-1 and TRBJ1-2): KAGVTQTPRYLIKTRGQQVTLSCSPISGHRSVSWYQQTPGQGLQFLFEYFSETQRNKGNFPGRFSGRQFSNSRSEMNVSTLELGDSALYLCASSLARGQGADYGYTFGSGTRLTVV.

This clone appeared once. The chain couples TRBV3-1 (or the pseudogene TRBV3-2) to TRBJ1-1; D is ambiguous. This CDR3 is 11 amino acids long. In germline, CDR1 is LGHDT, CDR2 YNNKEL (reference sequence). Trimming stripped 4 bases from V and 5 bases from J, with 5 bases between. The CDR3 sequence: CASSLGTEAFF. DNA for the CDR3: TGTGCCAGCAGCCTCGGTACTGAAGCTTTCTTT.

This chain connects TRBV27 to TRBJ2-3; TRBD1 might be the D (5 bases). Germline CDR1 and CDR2: MNHEY and SMNVEV (reference sequence). The CDR3 is made up of 16 amino acids. V shed 5 bases and J shed 0 bases, with 15 bases lying between them. The CDR3 DNA reads TGTGCCAGCAGTGACAGCTCCCGGGCTAGCACAGATACGCAGTATTTT. Its translation: CASSDSSRASTDTQYF.